What follows describes a single T cell receptor (beta chain). Its antigen is still unknown. This specimen belongs to a study of OX40 agonist ivuxolimab in advanced cancers. Whole-study context: Patients enrolled in dose escalation were diagnosed with hepatocellular carcinoma, melanoma, renal cell or head and neck cancer. With a range of roughly 20 to 80, age averaged about 59 years, and around 80% were male. Study results and caveats: Among the nonresponders, some also had low normalized T-cell clonal expansion.

At baseline, cycle 4 day 1, and cycle 7 day 1, blood was sampled. Produced via immunoSEQ multiplex PCR; TCRdb's table is partial and in-frame only. The top ten hold approximately 4.8% of the sample, which has tens of thousands of clones, about 89% seen once. Trimming shortened V by 2 bases and J by 5 bases, and 10 bases separated the two germline ends. Germline CDR1 SGHTA, CDR2 FQGTGA. The CDR3 has 14 residues. This sequence originates from an adult with an advanced solid tumor such as melanoma, head and neck, liver or kidney cancer. This chain links TRBV7-3 with TRBJ2-1, with D unresolved. The source was CD4+ or CD8+ T cells sorted from blood, collected in a trial of the OX40 agonist ivuxolimab. The CDR3 region is CASSLSVSNNEQFF. The CDR3 nucleotides are TGTGCCAGCAGCTTATCTGTCAGTAACAATGAGCAGTTCTTC.